One and the same sample provided the 9 T cell receptor beta chains below, sequenced in a study of cytomegalovirus exposure and HLA in healthy donors. A multiplex PCR was run with 60 Vbeta primers and 13 Jbeta primers. Produced via immunoSEQ multiplex PCR; TCRdb's table is partial and in-frame only. The sample lists roughly 150,000 clones; around a tenth were seen once. Sample: PBMCs. These receptors all stem from a male donor in good health and CMV-seronegative.

The J gene is TRBJ2-5, the V gene TRBV10-3, with 9 bases matching TRBD1. The J segment lost 0 bases and the V segment lost 11 bases, leaving 13 bases of the junction unmatched. The CDR3 sequence is 16 residues long. CDR1 is ENHRY and CDR2 is SYGVKD in the germline V gene. This CDR3 reads CAASTSGTGYQETQYF. The DNA of the CDR3 is TGTGCCGCCAGTACATCGGGGACAGGGTACCAAGAGACCCAGTACTTC.

This clone has a handful of counts. V usage is TRBV4-3 and J usage is TRBJ2-1; TRBD2 agrees at 15 bases. CDR1 and CDR2 from the germline V gene are LGHNA and YSLEER. Losses at the gene ends were 2 bases for V and 8 bases for J; bases not matched to a gene: 13. The CDR3 has 19 residues. The CDR3, as DNA: TGCGCCAGCAGCCAATCCCCCGGGGGACTAGCGGGAGGAGGCGATGAGCAGTTCTTC. Translation: CASSQSPGGLAGGGDEQFF.

This clone turned up a few times. The chain couples TRBV9 to TRBJ2-5; D is ambiguous. The germline V gene has CDR1 SGDLS and CDR2 YYNGEE. This CDR3 has 13 residues. Trimming shortened V by 4 bases and J by 5 bases, and 12 bases separated the two germline ends. Here the CDR3 DNA reads TGTGCCAGCAGCCTCAGGATTGGGGAGACCCAGTACTTC. Translating gives CASSLRIGETQYF.

A few counts support this clone. V and J are TRBV5-1 and TRBJ2-5; 8 bases fit TRBD2. This CDR3 has 13 residues. CDR1 and CDR2 (germline): SGHRS, YFSETQ. The V segment lost 2 bases and the J segment 5 bases; nucleotides outside the gene matches: 2. CDR3 nucleotides: TGCGCCAGCAGCTTAACGGGGGGGGAGACCCAGTACTTC. Its protein is CASSLTGGETQYF.

The table lists this clone with a few counts. This chain joins TRBV2 and TRBJ2-3; D remains ambiguous. The CDR3 totals 13 residues. The germline CDR1 and CDR2 sequences are SNHLY and FYNNEI. Trimming took off 5 bases at V and 2 bases at J, with 8 bases between the two ends. The CDR3 is CASSWQVTDTQYF. CDR3 sequence (DNA): TGTGCCAGCAGTTGGCAGGTCACAGATACGCAGTATTTT.

This clone appeared a few times. The J gene is TRBJ1-1, the V gene TRBV27, with a possible D match to TRBD1 (6 bases). The V gene's germline CDR1 is MNHEY and CDR2 SMNVEV (reference sequence). CDR3 length: 16 residues. Trimming shortened V by 6 bases and J by 4 bases, and 21 bases separated the two germline ends. The CDR3 DNA is TGTGCCAGCAGCCCCTCTGCAGGGGATGTTAGCACTGAAGCTTTCTTT. Translated, it gives CASSPSAGDVSTEAFF.

This clone has more than one count but fewer than ten. CDR3 sequence reads: CASSQDLTATYEQYF. CDR3 nucleotides: TGCGCCAGCAGCCAAGATTTAACAGCTACCTACGAGCAGTACTTC. The chain combines TRBV4-3 with TRBJ2-7; D not certain. Germline V lookup: CDR1 LGHNA, CDR2 YSLEER. This CDR3 has 15 amino acids. Trimming shortened V by 0 bases and J by 2 bases, and 11 bases separated the two germline ends.

V gene TRBV27 combines with J gene TRBJ2-7, with a tentative D call TRBD2 (6 bases). Germline lookup yields CDR1 MNHEY and CDR2 SMNVEV (reference sequence). V was pared by 0 bases and J by 4 bases, with 16 bases between. The CDR3 consists of 16 residues. The CDR3 sequence: CASSLSFWVGGYEQYF. The DNA for the CDR3 is TGTGCCAGCAGTTTATCTTTTTGGGTCGGGGGTTACGAGCAGTACTTC.

This clone has more than one count but fewer than ten. The chain combines TRBV5-1 with TRBJ2-1; tentative D call: TRBD2 (5 bases). V shed 7 bases and J shed 2 bases, with 16 bases lying between them. This CDR3 spans 15 amino acids. Germline assignment: CDR1 SGHRS and CDR2 YFSETQ. CDR3 nucleotide sequence: TGCGCCAGCGCCAGTCCGGGATCCGCCTACAATGAGCAGTTCTTC. It encodes CASASPGSAYNEQFF.